This T cell receptor (beta chain) appears in the sequencing data of a study of blood T cell repertoires in COVID-19. TCRdb's copy holds only in-frame clones and misses some; the assay was immunoSEQ multiplex PCR. The table lists hundreds of thousands of clones, 75% to 90% of them singletons. Cohort assignment relied on participant-reported clinical history. Looked up from germline, CDR1 is LNHNV and CDR2 is YYDKDF (reference sequence). The CDR3 extends over 13 amino acids. V lost 6 bases and J 3 bases, leaving 11 bases between the germline ends. The rearrangement uses TRBV15 and TRBJ1-1, with D uncertain. The sample consisted of PBMCs or T cells enriched from blood (not recorded which). The TCR was taken from a woman aged 18-35 years who had recovered from COVID-19. CDR3 nucleotide sequence: TGTGCCACCAGTCTTAACAGATACACTGAAGCTTTCTTT. Amino acids: CATSLNRYTEAFF.